The TCR beta chain under discussion was sequenced for a study of regulatory T cells in long-lasting Graves disease. About the research overall: Persistent Graves' disease denoted over 5 years of antithyroid drugs plus positive TSH receptor antibodies.

Sample time point: persistent/refractory GD, antithyroid drugs over 5 years with positive TRAb. Following extraction of RNA from PBMCs, that RNA was used to make the TCR library. Those enrolled as patients came out of an endocrinology department in Xi'an, China. CDR3 length equals 15 residues. Trimming pared 0 bases from V and 4 bases from J, leaving 15 bases between. Germline-derived CDR1 and CDR2 are DFQATT and SNEGSKA (reference sequence). This clonotype was seen a few times. As yet, its antigen is unknown. Study results and limitations: Persistent disease exhibited a predilection for TRBV28, TRBJ1-2 and TRBJ2-5.

Sequencing libraries for TCR beta were prepared with iRepertoire HTBI primers and Arm-PCR of CDR3 regions. Study processing details: Samples revealed approximately 67 TRBV and 11 to 15 TRBJ segments. TCRdb fed the multiplex PCR reads into MiXCR, producing one record per CDR3 protein. TCRdb assigned the V and J calls; the authors' analysis was not used. The top ten hold 40% to 50% of the sample, which has roughly 700,000 distinct CDR3 sequences, around 30% seen once. The genes are TRBV20-1 and TRBJ1-2, with a possible D match to TRBD1 (6 bases). Sample: peripheral blood mononuclear cells (PBMCs), taken when the disease was refractory, from a patient treated with antithyroid drugs. This clonotype was sampled from a female donor with Graves disease. This CDR3 reads CSARDDQGSTYGYTF. The CDR3 coding sequence is TGCAGTGCTAGAGACGACCAGGGGAGTACCTATGGCTACACCTTC.